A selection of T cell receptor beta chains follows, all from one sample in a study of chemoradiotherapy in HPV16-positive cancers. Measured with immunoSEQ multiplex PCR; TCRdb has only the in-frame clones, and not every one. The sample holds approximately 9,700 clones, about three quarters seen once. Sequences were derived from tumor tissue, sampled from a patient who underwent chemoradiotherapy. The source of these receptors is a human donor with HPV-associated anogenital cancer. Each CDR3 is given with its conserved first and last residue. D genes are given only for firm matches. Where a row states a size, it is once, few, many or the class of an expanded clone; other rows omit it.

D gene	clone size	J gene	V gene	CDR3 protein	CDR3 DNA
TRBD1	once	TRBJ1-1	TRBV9	CASREGQGDLNTEAFF	TGTGCCAGCAGGGAAGGACAGGGGGATTTGAACACTGAAGCTTTCTTT
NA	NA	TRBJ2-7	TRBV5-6	CASSLVSRGEQYF	TGTGCCAGCAGCTTGGTCTCAAGGGGGGAGCAGTACTTC
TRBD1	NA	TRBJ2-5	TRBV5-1	CASSRGQGATETQYF	TGCGCCAGCAGCCGAGGACAGGGGGCCACAGAGACCCAGTACTTC
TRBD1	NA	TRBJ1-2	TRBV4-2	CASSQVGGTDPGRYGYTF	TGTGCCAGCAGCCAAGTGGGGGGGACAGACCCTGGGCGCTATGGCTACACCTTC
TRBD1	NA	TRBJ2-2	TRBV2	CASSPGTANTGELFF	TGTGCCAGCAGCCCCGGGACAGCGAACACCGGGGAGCTGTTTTTT
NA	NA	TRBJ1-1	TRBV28	CASSPQGGKNTEAFF	TGTGCCAGCAGTCCCCAGGGAGGGAAGAACACTGAAGCTTTCTTT
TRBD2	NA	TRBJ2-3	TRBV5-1	CASSPRLAGGFVTDTQYF	TGCGCCAGCAGCCCCCGACTAGCGGGGGGTTTTGTGACAGATACGCAGTATTTT
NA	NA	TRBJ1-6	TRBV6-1	CASSEQGTGLNSPLHF	TGTGCCAGCAGTGAACAAGGTACAGGGCTGAATTCACCCCTCCACTTT
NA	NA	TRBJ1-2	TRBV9	CASSVGSYERGYTF	TGTGCCAGCAGCGTAGGAAGCTACGAGAGGGGCTACACCTTC
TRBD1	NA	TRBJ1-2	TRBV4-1	CASSLETTPGGAWGYTF	TGCGCCAGCAGCCTAGAAACGACCCCAGGGGGCGCGTGGGGCTACACCTTC
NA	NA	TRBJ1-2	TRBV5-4	CASSPEGEPYGYTF	TGTGCCAGCAGCCCCGAAGGAGAACCCTATGGCTACACCTTC
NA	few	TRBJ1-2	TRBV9	CASSVGSGNYGYTF	TGTGCCAGCAGCGTAGGGTCCGGTAACTATGGCTACACCTTC
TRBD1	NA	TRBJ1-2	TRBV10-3	CASSYWDSQGYGYTF	TGTGCCAGCAGTTACTGGGACAGCCAAGGCTATGGCTACACCTTC
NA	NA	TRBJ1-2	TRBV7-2	CASSGQPYGYTF	TGTGCCAGCAGCGGACAACCCTATGGCTACACCTTC
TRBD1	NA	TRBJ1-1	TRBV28	CASSLRQGVTFF	TGTGCCAGCAGTTTAAGACAGGGGGTGACTTTCTTT
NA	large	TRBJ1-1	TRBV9	CASSVAEYTEAFF	TGTGCCAGCAGCGTAGCAGAGTACACTGAAGCTTTCTTT
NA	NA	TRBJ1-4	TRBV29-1	CSVSMANEKLFF	TGCAGCGTTTCGATGGCTAATGAAAAACTGTTTTTT
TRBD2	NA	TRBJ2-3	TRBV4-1	CASSQLLAGGTDTQYF	TGCGCCAGCAGCCAACTGCTAGCGGGGGGCACAGATACGCAGTATTTT
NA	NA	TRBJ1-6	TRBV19	CASSIGRDSPLHF	TGTGCCAGTAGTATAGGTCGAGATTCACCCCTCCACTTT
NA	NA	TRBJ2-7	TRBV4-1	CASSQAQGRYEQYF	TGCGCCAGCAGCCAAGCACAGGGCAGGTACGAGCAGTACTTC
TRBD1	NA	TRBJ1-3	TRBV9	CASSGGPRTGVGNTIYF	TGTGCCAGCAGCGGCGGCCCACGAACAGGGGTTGGAAACACCATATATTTT
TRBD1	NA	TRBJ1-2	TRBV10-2	CASSDDRDYGYTF	TGCGCCAGCAGTGATGACAGGGACTATGGCTACACCTTC
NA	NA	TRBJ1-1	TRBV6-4	CASSASPGNTEAFF	TGTGCCAGCAGTGCGTCCCCCGGGAACACTGAAGCTTTCTTT
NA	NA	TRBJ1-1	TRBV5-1	CASSLELLNTEAFF	TGCGCCAGCAGCCTTGAACTCTTGAACACTGAAGCTTTCTTT
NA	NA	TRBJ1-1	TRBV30	CAWASDGNTEAFF	TGTGCCTGGGCCTCGGACGGGAACACTGAAGCTTTCTTT
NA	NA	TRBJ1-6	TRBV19	CASSMLRIPGSSSPLHF	TGTGCCAGTAGTATGTTACGGATCCCAGGGTCAAGTTCACCCCTCCACTTT